One sample yielded the 29 T cell receptor beta chains listed below, sequenced in a study of OX40 agonist ivuxolimab in advanced cancers. Only in-frame clones appear in the TCRdb table, and some are missing; sequencing was by immunoSEQ multiplex PCR. The table shows more than 80,000 clones, with around 85% occurring only once. The source was CD4+ or CD8+ T cells sorted from blood, collected in a trial of the OX40 agonist ivuxolimab. The receptors shown here come from an adult with an advanced solid tumor such as melanoma, head and neck, liver or kidney cancer.

The V and J genes are TRBV5-1 and TRBJ1-2; weak D call: TRBD1 (6 bases). Germline V gene lookup returns CDR1 SGHRS and CDR2 YFSETQ. Deletions cut 4 bases from V and 8 bases from J, with 18 bases between. This CDR3 region has 14 residues. CDR3 sequence: CASSPGHPGTGYTF. DNA for the CDR3: TGCGCCAGCAGCCCGGGACACCCAGGAACCGGCTACACCTTC.

This clone has just a few counts. The chain has TRBV4-3 and TRBJ2-1, with TRBD2 matching over 10 bases. This CDR3 has 14 amino acids. The germline V gene encodes CDR1 LGHNA and CDR2 YSLEER. V dropped 2 bases and J dropped 10; count of bases not matched to a gene: 5. CDR3 in amino acids: CASSQTGLAREQFF. The CDR3 DNA reads TGCGCCAGCAGCCAAACGGGACTAGCGAGGGAGCAGTTCTTC.

V and J are TRBV14 and TRBJ1-3; TRBD1 aligns across 9 bases. The germline CDR1 and CDR2 sequences are SGHDN and FVKESK. This CDR3 comprises 18 residues. The ends lost 1 base at V and 0 bases at J; junction bases unmatched: 7. CDR3 sequence: CASSQVLGQGHSGNTIYF. The CDR3 nucleotides read TGTGCCAGCAGCCAAGTCCTGGGACAGGGCCACTCTGGAAACACCATATATTTT.

V is TRBV14 and J is TRBJ2-3, with a weak D call TRBD1 (5 bases). Germline CDR1 reads SGHDN; CDR2 reads FVKESK. Trimming took 3 bases from V and 5 from J, leaving 9 bases between them. The CDR3 spans 13 residues. The CDR3 DNA is TGTGCCAGCAGCCAGCAGGGAAAAGATACGCAGTATTTT. Residues: CASSQQGKDTQYF.

V usage is TRBV4-2 and J usage is TRBJ2-7, with 11 bases identical to TRBD1. The CDR3 spans 15 residues. Germline V CDR1 and CDR2: LGHNA, YNFKEQ. V dropped 2 bases and J dropped 7; count of bases not matched to a gene: 7. This chain's CDR3 is CASSQSGQGAREQYF. CDR3 coding DNA: TGTGCCAGCAGCCAATCCGGACAGGGGGCGAGGGAGCAGTACTTC.

This chain links TRBV7-2 with TRBJ2-7; 11 bases are shared with TRBD2. The CDR3 covers 15 residues. Germline V gene sequence: CDR1 SGHTA, CDR2 FQGNSA. The V gene end was trimmed by 1 base and the J gene end by 4 bases; junction bases not matched to a gene: 3. CDR3 bases: TGTGCCAGCAGCTTAGGTGGGACTAGCGGTTACGAGCAGTACTTC. Its protein product is CASSLGGTSGYEQYF.

The chain recombines TRBV5-5 with TRBJ2-1; D gene ambiguous. This CDR3 has 11 residues. V gave up 1 base and J gave up 6 bases, with 2 bases separating them. Germline CDR1 reads SGHKS; CDR2 reads YYEKEE (reference sequence). CDR3 DNA: TGTGCCAGCAGCTTGTTCAATGAGCAGTTCTTC. This translates into CASSLFNEQFF.

V gene TRBV11-2 combines with J gene TRBJ2-3, with TRBD2 matching 7 bases. In germline, CDR1 is SGHAT, CDR2 FQNNGV. With V trimmed by 2 bases and J by 0 bases, 2 bases remained unmatched. The CDR3 spans 15 residues. This CDR3 reads CASSLISGSTDTQYF. CDR3 bases: TGTGCCAGCAGCTTAATTAGCGGGAGCACAGATACGCAGTATTTT.

CDR3 sequence reads: CASTSPIQYEQYF. CDR3 sequence (DNA): TGTGCCAGCACGAGTCCAATACAGTACGAGCAGTACTTC. The gene calls are TRBV6-1 and TRBJ2-7; D gene ambiguous. This CDR3 region has 13 residues. Germline values: CDR1 MNHNS, CDR2 SASEGT. The ends were cut back, 7 bases at V and 4 bases at J, with 14 bases in the middle.

V usage is TRBV30 and J usage is TRBJ2-5; the D gene is possibly TRBD1 (5 bases). V gave up 0 bases and J gave up 5 bases, with 10 bases separating them. CDR1 and CDR2 from the germline V gene are GTSNPN and SVGIG (reference sequence). This CDR3 has 13 residues. The CDR3 region is CAWSVGRVETQYF. As DNA, the CDR3 is TGTGCCTGGAGTGTTGGCAGGGTCGAGACCCAGTACTTC.

This chain connects TRBV7-2 to TRBJ1-6, with TRBD1 matching 9 bases. The CDR3 spans 15 residues. Germline V gene data show CDR1 as SGHTA and CDR2 as FQGNSA. Trimming removed 5 bases from V and 13 bases from J; junction bases left unmatched: 12. The CDR3 spells CASSPDRGEFKPLHF. The CDR3 nucleotides read TGTGCCAGCAGCCCGGACAGGGGAGAATTCAAGCCCCTCCACTTT.

J is TRBJ1-6 and V is TRBV6-1; the D gene is possibly TRBD1 (6 bases). With 6 bases removed from V and 10 bases from J, the gap between germline ends came to 16 bases. The germline V gene encodes CDR1 MNHNS and CDR2 SASEGT. The CDR3 contains 14 residues. CDR3 nucleotide sequence: TGTGCCAGCAGAACGCACCGGGGGGGCTCACCCCTCCACTTT. Encoded protein: CASRTHRGGSPLHF.

The chain carries TRBV9 and TRBJ2-2, with TRBD1 identical over 8 bases. The CDR3 loop spans 15 amino acids. CDR1 SGDLS and CDR2 YYNGEE come from the germline V gene. V gave up 1 base and J gave up 7 bases; unmatched junction bases: 6. The CDR3, as DNA: TGTGCCAGCAGCGTACAGGGGGCCACCAGCGGGGAGCTGTTTTTT. It is translated as CASSVQGATSGELFF.

V gene TRBV6-5 combines with J gene TRBJ1-1; D is undetermined. Germline CDR1 and CDR2: MNHEY and SVGAGI. The CDR3 totals 14 residues. Trimming cost V 5 bases and J 6 bases, with 16 bases left between them. The CDR3 bases are TGTGCCAGCAGTCCTATTTATGTGCGGGCTGAAGCTTTCTTT. Amino acid sequence: CASSPIYVRAEAFF.

The DNA for the CDR3 is TGTGCCAGCAGTTTATCGAAAGGGACACGCGAGCAGTACTTC. It yields the protein CASSLSKGTREQYF. This chain links TRBV27 with TRBJ2-7; D might be TRBD1 (6 bases). Per germline, CDR1 MNHEY and CDR2 SMNVEV (reference sequence). The V and J ends lost 0 bases and 6 bases respectively, with 12 bases between them. This CDR3 comprises 14 residues.

This clone was counted ten times or more. The chain carries TRBV4-2 and TRBJ2-1; D is uncertain. Germline values: CDR1 LGHNA, CDR2 YNFKEQ. The CDR3 covers 15 residues. V lost 1 base and J 10 bases, leaving 17 bases between the germline ends. Here the CDR3 DNA reads TGTGCCAGCAGCCAAGTAAGTAGTTCGGGTAGCGAGCAGTTCTTC. Its protein is CASSQVSSSGSEQFF.

V gene TRBV19 combines with J gene TRBJ1-4, with TRBD1 as a possible D gene (6 bases). CDR3 size: 18 residues. The germline V gene encodes CDR1 LNHDA and CDR2 SQIVND (reference sequence). V shed 2 bases and J shed 0 bases, with 16 bases lying between them. CDR3 DNA sequence: TGTGCCAGTAGTATACGAGGGGACAACCTTGCAACTAATGAAAAACTGTTTTTT. Its protein product is CASSIRGDNLATNEKLFF.

The chain carries TRBV19 and TRBJ2-6, with 10 bases identical to TRBD1. The CDR3 has 17 residues. Germline V gene lookup returns CDR1 LNHDA and CDR2 SQIVND (reference sequence). Losses at the gene ends were 9 bases for V and 0 bases for J; bases not matched to a gene: 8. CDR3 protein: CARKGQGNYSGANVLTF. CDR3 bases: TGTGCCAGGAAGGGACAGGGGAACTACTCTGGGGCCAACGTCCTGACTTTC.

The chain recombines TRBV19 with TRBJ1-5; D is uncertain. Germline V gives CDR1 LNHDA, CDR2 SQIVND (reference sequence). The CDR3 runs to 15 residues. V was trimmed by 3 bases and J by 0 bases, leaving 9 bases between them. As DNA, the CDR3 is TGTGCCAGTAGTATGGGCCGGGATAGCAATCAGCCCCAGCATTTT. This translates into CASSMGRDSNQPQHF.

The chain carries TRBV19 and TRBJ2-2; 10 nucleotides align to TRBD2. The germline V gene encodes CDR1 LNHDA and CDR2 SQIVND (reference sequence). Trimming at V came to 3 bases and at J to 5 bases, leaving 12 bases not matched to a gene. The CDR3 extends over 18 amino acids. CDR3: CASSMVGLAGVGTGELFF. CDR3 coding DNA: TGTGCCAGTAGTATGGTGGGGCTAGCGGGAGTGGGGACCGGGGAGCTGTTTTTT.

Only a few counts were recorded for this clone. The chain joins TRBV6-6 to TRBJ2-6; D gene unclear. Germline V lookup: CDR1 MNHNY, CDR2 SVGAGI (reference sequence). V was cut by 5 bases and J by 1 base, with 3 bases left in between. There are 13 residues in the CDR3. CDR3 in amino acids: CASSASGANVLTF. CDR3 coding DNA: TGTGCCAGCAGTGCTTCTGGGGCCAACGTCCTGACTTTC.

The CDR3 region is CAISEELSNEKLFF. The CDR3 region has the DNA TGTGCCATCAGTGAGGAACTTAGTAATGAAAAACTGTTTTTT. The rearrangement joins TRBV10-3 to TRBJ1-4; D unclear. Germline V CDR1 and CDR2: ENHRY, SYGVKD. The V and J ends lost 2 bases and 4 bases respectively, with 8 bases between them. The CDR3 runs to 14 residues.

This sequence joins TRBV4-2 and TRBJ2-3; weak D call: TRBD2 (6 bases). The CDR3 extends over 16 amino acids. Germline CDR1 is LGHNA and CDR2 is YNFKEQ. V shed 4 bases and J shed 0 bases, with 14 bases lying between them. The CDR3 protein is CASSLAGTTSTDTQYF. The CDR3 DNA reads as TGTGCCAGCAGCCTCGCGGGGACCACTAGCACAGATACGCAGTATTTT.

This chain connects TRBV7-9 to TRBJ1-4; no clear D. V gave up 0 bases and J gave up 7 bases, with 12 bases separating them. This CDR3 region has 15 residues. CDR1 and CDR2 from the germline V gene are SEHNR and FQNEAQ (reference sequence). The CDR3 sequence is CASSLALGIAEKLFF. CDR3 nucleotide sequence: TGTGCCAGCAGCTTAGCGCTCGGGATTGCTGAAAAACTGTTTTTT.

This sequence joins TRBV5-1 and TRBJ1-1; D may be TRBD1 (5 bases). Between the trimmed V and J ends, which lost 4 bases and 0 bases, there was a span of 10 bases. Germline V gives CDR1 SGHRS, CDR2 YFSETQ. This CDR3 spans 14 amino acids. The CDR3 coding sequence is TGCGCCAGCAGCGCCGGGACGGTGAACACTGAAGCTTTCTTT. This gives the protein CASSAGTVNTEAFF.

This sequence joins TRBV6-5 and TRBJ1-4, with D unclear. Between the trimmed V and J ends, which lost 3 bases and 11 bases, there was a span of 16 bases. CDR1 is MNHEY, CDR2 SVGAGI, per germline. This CDR3 comprises 14 residues. CDR3 sequence: CASSYVDKNTKLFF. In nucleotides, the CDR3 is TGTGCCAGCAGTTATGTCGACAAGAACACGAAACTGTTTTTT.

This clone was seen only a few times. The chain is built from TRBV7-9 and TRBJ1-2, with D uncertain. The CDR3 is made up of 12 amino acids. V lost 4 bases and J 2 bases, leaving 5 bases between the germline ends. Germline CDR1 SEHNR, CDR2 FQNEAQ (reference sequence). In nucleotides, the CDR3 is TGTGCCAGCAGCTATCAGAACTATGGCTACACCTTC. This encodes CASSYQNYGYTF.

The table lists this clone with a few counts. The chain combines TRBV30 with TRBJ1-1; TRBD1 agrees at 8 bases. The ends lost 8 bases at V and 5 bases at J; junction bases unmatched: 4. There are 11 residues in the CDR3. Per germline, CDR1 GTSNPN and CDR2 SVGIG (reference sequence). The CDR3 DNA follows: TGTGCCGGAAACAGGGGGACTGAAGCTTTCTTT. This encodes CAGNRGTEAFF.

The chain links TRBV19 to TRBJ2-4, with 7 bases matching TRBD1. The CDR3 loop spans 15 amino acids. With V trimmed by 4 bases and J by 4 bases, 7 bases remained unmatched. Per the germline V gene, CDR1 is LNHDA and CDR2 is SQIVND (reference sequence). CDR3 bases: TGTGCCAGTAGTAAGGGTGGACAGGTGAAAAACATTCAGTACTTC. Translated: CASSKGGQVKNIQYF.